This is a list of T cell receptor beta chains from one sample in a study of human T cells and chemical hapten exposure. One entry per CDR3 protein results from TCRdb running MiXCR on the RACE reads. The sample consists of approximately 43,000 distinct CDR3 sequences, around 3.8% of them appearing once. Source: whole blood, taken in connection with sensitization to the hapten diphenylcyclopropenone (DPC). Receptors originate from a man in his forties or fifties with alopecia areata. Some clones in this sample may be carry-over from other donors' samples. CDR3s include the opening cysteine and the closing phenylalanine or tryptophan. Clone sizes are given selectively: once, few, many, or a class where the clone is expanded.

>few|TRBV27|TRBJ2-7
CASSSLGATPQGYEQYF
>many|TRBV6-2/TRBV6-3|TRBJ2-2
CASSRPRQGAGELFF
>many|TRBV30|TRBJ1-5
CAWDRVLSNQPQHF
>many|TRBV20-1|TRBJ2-1
CSFREGRNNEQFF
>many|TRBV6-1|TRBJ2-3
CASREQGSTDTQYF
>few|TRBV12-3/TRBV12-4|TRBJ2-1
CASSLARVMQFF
>many|TRBV20-1|TRBJ1-1
CSALSLNTEAFF
>medium-sized|TRBV6-5|TRBJ2-1
CASSTTDRYNEQFF
>few|TRBV28|TRBJ1-3
CASSSPGGAGGNTIYF
>many|TRBV6-1|TRBJ2-1
CASNHLAGGRNEQFF
>many|TRBV4-2|TRBJ2-3
CASRGIAGDPDTQYF
>many|TRBV7-2|TRBJ2-1
CASTRDRGKNEQFF
>many|TRBV20-1|TRBJ2-2
CSAPGATNANTGELFF
>few|TRBV12-3/TRBV12-4|TRBJ2-3
CASSLDGTRVDTQYF
>many|TRBV6-2/TRBV6-3|TRBJ1-1
CASSYGLRRDLNTEAFF
>many|TRBV10-1|TRBJ2-1
CASRKSSYNEQFF
>many|TRBV7-2|TRBJ1-1
CASSQDNNGAEAFF
>many|TRBV7-2|TRBJ2-7
CASSLAWRGDYEQYF
>many|TRBV20-1|TRBJ2-1
CSAQSSGRATNEQFF
>many|TRBV20-1|TRBJ2-3
CSAPVDTQYF
>many|TRBV10-3|TRBJ1-6
CAISPGGDGSPLHF
>many|TRBV4-1|TRBJ2-5
CASSQGTTLSETQYF
>many|TRBV11-3|TRBJ1-1
CASSSEQGLEAFF
>few|TRBV12-3/TRBV12-4|TRBJ2-4
CASSYGGKNIQYF
>few|TRBV9|TRBJ2-7
CASSPPGLPSYEQYF
>many|TRBV4-3|TRBJ2-2
CASSQGQNTGELFF
>many|TRBV10-3|TRBJ2-1
CAISEMTSGTDEQFF
>many|TRBV7-9|TRBJ1-1
CASRETGNTEAFF
>few|TRBV7-2|TRBJ1-4
CASSLQGQHLFF
>many|TRBV29-1|TRBJ1-1
CSALGTGTFF
>many|TRBV7-4|TRBJ1-6
CASRGGQGGNSPLHF
>many|TRBV24-1|TRBJ2-7
CATSDLAEGANYEQYF
>many|TRBV20-1|TRBJ2-3
CSAIRDSGTDTQYF
>-|TRBV4-3|TRBJ2-2
CATSPDANTGVLFF
>-|TRBV15|TRBJ2-7
CATSRDTTDYEQYF
>many|TRBV28|TRBJ1-1
CASSPPGRSEAFF
>many|TRBV27|TRBJ2-7
CASSSSPDRGLDEQYF
>many|TRBV30|TRBJ2-1
CAWCTGSSYNEQFF
>many|TRBV29-1|TRBJ1-1
CSATDRTNTEAFF
>many|TRBV3-1|TRBJ1-1
CASSQGQGEAFF
>many|TRBV5-1|TRBJ2-5
CASSLAPLAHHPVQETQYF
>many|TRBV9|TRBJ1-3
CASSVEERNTIYF
>many|TRBV28|TRBJ2-3
CASSAPGLAGADTQYF
>many|TRBV20-1|TRBJ2-2
CSAPVSGSSGELFF